Below, 10 T cell receptor beta chains from the same sample are listed, as sequenced in a study of T-cell reconstitution after alpha-beta-depleted transplantation in children. A library of TCRbeta sequences, prepared with unique molecular identifiers, was generated. In TCRdb, the PCR reads were re-called with MiXCR into one record per CDR3 protein. The sample consists of approximately 520,000 distinct CDR3 sequences, approximately 32% of them appearing once. The material sequenced was PBMCs from the stem cell graft donor, taken from the stem cell graft. Receptor source: a human donor who donated a stem cell graft to a child with aplastic anemia.

This clonotype was picked up one time. The V and J genes are TRBV7-3 and TRBJ2-7, with TRBD2 identical over 11 bases. The germline V gene encodes CDR1 SGHTA and CDR2 FQGTGA. CDR3 size: 14 residues. V gave up 5 bases and J gave up 6 bases; unmatched junction bases: 6. The DNA of the CDR3 is TGTGCCAGCAGCCGACTAGCGGGAAAGAGCGAGCAGTACTTC. Translated, it gives CASSRLAGKSEQYF.

V usage is TRBV4-3 and J usage is TRBJ2-1, with D perhaps being TRBD1 or TRBD2 (6 bases each). Germline CDR1 LGHNA, CDR2 YSLEER. Trimming took 4 bases from V and 3 from J, leaving 10 bases between them. The CDR3 runs to 14 residues. The CDR3 bases are TGCGCCAGCAGCCCGGGGGACAACTACAATGAGCAGTTCTTC. This gives the protein CASSPGDNYNEQFF.

The chain carries TRBV12-3 or TRBV12-4 and TRBJ1-6; D is possibly TRBD1 (5 bases). The V end lost 2 bases, the J end lost 10 bases, and 15 bases lay between the germline ends. CDR3 length: 15 amino acids. The CDR3 here is CASSLRRALNSPLHF. CDR3 in DNA: TGTGCCAGCAGTTTACGCAGGGCGTTAAACTCACCCCTCCACTTT.

In this sample, this clonotype turned up a few times. The chain couples TRBV7-2 to TRBJ2-2, with 8 bases matching TRBD2. The V segment lost 6 bases and the J segment 5 bases; nucleotides outside the gene matches: 11. Germline V gene sequence: CDR1 SGHTA, CDR2 FQGNSA. This CDR3 has 16 amino acids. Written as DNA, the CDR3 is TGTGCCAGCAGGGCCTCAGCGGGAGTAGGGACCGGGGAGCTGTTTTTT. It encodes CASRASAGVGTGELFF.

The V call is TRBV6-1, the J call TRBJ2-2, with D possibly matching TRBD2 (6 bases). Germline CDR1 MNHNS, CDR2 SASEGT. This CDR3 is built from 14 residues. Trimming took 2 bases from V and 4 from J, leaving 8 bases between them. CDR3 nucleotides: TGTGCCAGCAGTGAATGGGGAGGCACCGGGGAGCTGTTTTTT. Protein product: CASSEWGGTGELFF.

The V call is TRBV28, the J call TRBJ1-1; D is undetermined. The germline V gene has CDR1 MDHEN and CDR2 SYDVKM. The CDR3 has 15 amino acids. V was clipped by 4 bases and J by 2 bases, with 14 bases between them. The CDR3 DNA reads as TGTGCCAGCAGTTCCCCTTCGTGGATTAACACTGAAGCTTTCTTT. The encoded protein is CASSSPSWINTEAFF.

The chain joins TRBV27 to TRBJ1-4; D is uncertain. This CDR3 contains 16 residues. V gave up 5 bases and J gave up 0 bases, with 13 bases separating them. CDR1 is MNHEY and CDR2 is SMNVEV in the germline V gene (reference sequence). The DNA of the CDR3 is TGTGCCAGCAGTAAGGCGTGGTATTCAACTAATGAAAAACTGTTTTTT. It codes for CASSKAWYSTNEKLFF.

This chain links TRBV7-8 with TRBJ1-5, with no clear D. The V gene lost 6 bases and the J gene lost 9 bases, with 12 bases spanning the gap. The CDR3 is 12 residues long. Germline V lookup: CDR1 SGHVS, CDR2 FQNEAQ. In nucleotides, the CDR3 is TGTGCCAGCAGTTCACGCGGGCTGCCCCAGCATTTT. The encoded protein is CASSSRGLPQHF.

The rearrangement joins TRBV15 to TRBJ2-7, with a possible D match to TRBD2 (5 bases). V lost 1 base and J 9 bases, leaving 13 bases between the germline ends. The CDR3 contains 13 residues. CDR1 is LNHNV, CDR2 YYDKDF, per germline (reference sequence). DNA of the CDR3: TGTGCCACCAGCAGAGGGAACGGAGGCGGGCAGTACGTC. It is translated as CATSRGNGGGQYV.

This chain connects TRBV10-3 to TRBJ1-1; D not resolved. This CDR3 comprises 11 residues. The germline V gene has CDR1 ENHRY and CDR2 SYGVKD. Trimming removed 10 bases at V and 3 bases at J, with 9 bases between. The CDR3 DNA reads TGTGCCACCGGGTCGTACACTGAAGCTTTCTTT. Translation gives CATGSYTEAFF.